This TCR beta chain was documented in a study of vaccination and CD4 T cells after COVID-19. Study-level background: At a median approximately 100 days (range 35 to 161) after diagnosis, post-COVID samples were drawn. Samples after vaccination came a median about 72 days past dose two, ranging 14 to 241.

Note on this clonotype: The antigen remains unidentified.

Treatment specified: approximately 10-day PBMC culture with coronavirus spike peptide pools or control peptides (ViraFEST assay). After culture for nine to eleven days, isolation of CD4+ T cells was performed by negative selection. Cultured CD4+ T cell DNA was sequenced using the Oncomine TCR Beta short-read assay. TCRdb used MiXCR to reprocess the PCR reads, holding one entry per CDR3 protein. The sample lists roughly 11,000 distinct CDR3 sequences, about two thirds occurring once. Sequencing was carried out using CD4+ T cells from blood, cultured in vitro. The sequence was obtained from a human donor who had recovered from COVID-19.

The DNA of the CDR3 is TGTGCCAGCAGCTTTGGTGCCGACCTAAACACTGAAGCTTTCTTT. Translating gives CASSFGADLNTEAFF. The chain has TRBV5-4 and TRBJ1-1; no reliable D call. Looked up from germline, CDR1 is SGHNT and CDR2 is YYREEE (reference sequence). This CDR3 has 15 amino acids. The V gene lost 2 bases and the J gene lost 2 bases, with 13 bases spanning the gap.